The clone carrying this T cell receptor (beta chain) turned up a few times. The CDR3 contains 17 residues. Per germline, CDR1 MNHEY and CDR2 SMNVEV (reference sequence). V lost 1 base and J 6 bases, leaving 22 bases between the germline ends. This specimen comes from a study of low-dose radiotherapy and immunotherapy resistance in tumors. In the study overall: Cohort 1 received 0.5 Gy per fraction every 2 weeks, totaling 6.5 Gy.

Gene-specific TRAV and TRBV primers were used for first-strand cDNA, covering alpha and beta chains. PCR amplification of the TCRs was performed with Phusion for 15 to 25 PCR cycles, and it relied on a constant-region primer together with a V-primer adapter. TCRdb reprocessed the reads via MiXCR and lists one record per CDR3 protein. The sample comprises nearly 95,000 distinct CDR3 sequences, more than 7.5% of which are singletons, and about 1% rests with the top ten. The sample's time point: before trial treatment. Low-dose radiotherapy and low-dose cyclophosphamide, together with aspirin, ipilimumab and nivolumab, were given to donors.

This receptor was identified in a male donor with prostate cancer. V gene TRBV27 combines with J gene TRBJ2-7; possibly TRBD1 or TRBD2 for D (7 bases each). Sequenced here: PBMCs, sampled before treatment. The CDR3 DNA sequence: TGTGCCAGCAGTTTATTGGGCTCAGGGGGGGCCTATGGCGAGCAGTACTTC. This encodes CASSLLGSGGAYGEQYF.